This passage covers 26 T cell receptor beta chains from one sample sequenced in a study of beta chain features in type 1 diabetes. Study conclusions and caveats: People with Type 1 diabetes carried modestly yet significantly shorter TCRB CDR3s in all four CD4+ subsets.

Their antigens remain unidentified. The whole isolated RNA underwent reverse transcription, so sequencing captured expressed TCRB transcripts. Profiling relied on immunoSEQ multiplex PCR, and the TCRdb table lists in-frame clones only, not all of them. The sample yields hundreds of thousands of clones, 13% seen once. Sequenced input: naive CD4+ T cells from blood. The receptors originated from a man aged 18 to 30 with type 1 diabetes.

This clone came up a few times. The rearrangement links TRBV29-1 to TRBJ1-1; no firm D call. Germline V gene lookup returns CDR1 SQVTM and CDR2 ANQGSEA. With 6 bases removed from V and 0 bases from J, the gap between germline ends came to 11 bases. The CDR3 totals 13 residues. The CDR3 protein is CSVSEMMNTEAFF. The CDR3 DNA is TGCAGCGTATCGGAGATGATGAACACTGAAGCTTTCTTT.

This clone was seen a handful of times. This chain connects TRBV4-2 to TRBJ1-5; 7 bases are a match to TRBD1. J gave up 0 bases and V 0 bases, and 17 bases lay outside the gene matches. The CDR3 runs 21 residues. Per germline, CDR1 LGHNA and CDR2 YNFKEQ. The chain's CDR3 is CASSQEGRQGPHPDSNQPQHF. CDR3 nucleotide sequence: TGTGCCAGCAGCCAAGAGGGTCGACAGGGCCCGCACCCCGATAGCAATCAGCCCCAGCATTTT.

This clone was seen only a few times. This CDR3 is also generated by other DNA sequences in the sample. The chain recombines TRBV10-3 with TRBJ2-5; 7 positions match TRBD2. This CDR3 region has 12 residues. With 8 bases clipped from V and 1 base from J, the junction kept 1 base outside the gene matches. Germline V gene lookup returns CDR1 ENHRY and CDR2 SYGVKD. Here the CDR3 reads CAISGGQETQYF. The CDR3 DNA reads TGTGCCATCTCGGGGGGCCAAGAGACCCAGTACTTC.

This clone was seen only a few times. The chain joins TRBV18 to TRBJ2-5; 9 bases align to TRBD1. V gave up 1 base and J gave up 5 bases; unmatched junction bases: 5. This CDR3 spans 15 amino acids. Germline values: CDR1 KGHSH, CDR2 LQKENI. The CDR3 is CASSPRQGDKETQYF. As DNA, the CDR3 is TGTGCCAGCTCACCACGACAGGGGGATAAGGAGACCCAGTACTTC.

This clone was found a few times. The gene calls are TRBV11-2 and TRBJ2-3; TRBD1 matches at 8 bases. The CDR3 runs 13 residues. J was trimmed by 4 bases and V by 7 bases; bases with no gene match: 4. Germline CDR1 SGHAT, CDR2 FQNNGV. CDR3 loop: CASTMTGADTQYF. For the CDR3, the DNA is TGTGCCAGCACCATGACAGGGGCAGATACGCAGTATTTT.

The chain carries TRBV28 and TRBJ1-3; weak D call: TRBD1 (6 bases). The CDR3 covers 11 residues. V was shortened by 4 bases and J by 14 bases, with 12 bases between the two germline ends. Germline values: CDR1 MDHEN, CDR2 SYDVKM. CDR3 sequence reads: CASSSRTVLYF. CDR3 DNA sequence: TGTGCCAGCAGTTCGCGGACAGTGTTATATTTT.

The CDR3 protein is CATRQEETQYF. In DNA form, the CDR3 reads TGTGCCACGAGACAGGAAGAGACCCAGTACTTC. The chain uses TRBV19 and TRBJ2-5; a weak D match, TRBD1 (6 bases). Germline-derived CDR1 and CDR2 are LNHDA and SQIVND (reference sequence). Trimming stripped 10 bases from V and 3 bases from J, with 9 bases between. The CDR3 covers 11 residues.

V and J are TRBV15 and TRBJ1-6, with 7 bases aligning to TRBD1. The CDR3 consists of 18 residues. Per germline, CDR1 LNHNV and CDR2 YYDKDF (reference sequence). V shed 0 bases, J shed 4 bases, and the junction held 9 bases outside the gene matches. CDR3 DNA: TGTGCCACCAGCAGAGAAAACCTGCAGGGACAGTATAATTCACCCCTCCACTTT. It encodes CATSRENLQGQYNSPLHF.

The rearrangement links TRBV30 to TRBJ1-1, with 8 nucleotides matching TRBD1. The CDR3 is 15 amino acids. Germline V CDR1 and CDR2: GTSNPN, SVGIG (reference sequence). The junction had 15 bases not matched to a gene; V was cut back by 2 bases and J by 10 bases. This chain's CDR3 is CAWSPLNGQGRGAFF. The CDR3, as DNA: TGTGCCTGGAGTCCGCTCAATGGACAGGGAAGAGGAGCTTTCTTT.

The V call is TRBV28, the J call TRBJ1-6, with D tentatively TRBD1 (6 bases). CDR1 is MDHEN and CDR2 is SYDVKM in the germline V gene. The CDR3 spans 14 residues. Between the trimmed V and J ends, which lost 8 bases and 8 bases, there was a span of 16 bases. The CDR3 loop reads CASASGQLDSPLHF. In DNA, the CDR3 is TGTGCCAGCGCATCTGGACAGCTAGATTCACCCCTCCACTTT.

This clone occurred a few times. The chain links TRBV21-1 to TRBJ2-4; whether TRBD2, the table's D call, matches the DNA was not checked. TRBV21-1 is reported as a pseudogene. The length of the CDR3 is 18 residues. The CDR3 nucleotides read TGTGCCAGCAGCAAAGCGGCAGCCCAGCGACGAGCCAAAAACATTCAGTACTTC. Its translation: CASSKAAAQRRAKNIQYF.

This clone has only a few counts. This chain links TRBV28 with TRBJ1-1, with 8 bases matching TRBD1. Germline CDR1 is MDHEN and CDR2 is SYDVKM. This CDR3 spans 13 amino acids. The trim removed 8 bases at V and 6 bases at J, leaving 8 bases unmatched. DNA of the CDR3: TGTGCCAGCGCTGGGACAGGTCCCCCTGAAGCTTTCTTT. It specifies CASAGTGPPEAFF.

V gene TRBV10-3 combines with J gene TRBJ2-7, with TRBD2 matching 7 bases. This CDR3 region has 12 residues. Looked up from germline, CDR1 is ENHRY and CDR2 is SYGVKD. The V segment lost 11 bases and the J segment 5 bases; nucleotides outside the gene matches: 9. The CDR3 loop reads CAQGGDTNEQYF. The CDR3, as DNA: TGTGCCCAGGGAGGGGATACAAACGAGCAGTACTTC.

This clone was counted only a few times. The V call is TRBV9, the J call TRBJ2-4; no firm D call. V gave up 0 bases and J gave up 6 bases, with 10 bases separating them. In germline, CDR1 is SGDLS, CDR2 YYNGEE. CDR3 length: 14 amino acids. This CDR3 reads CASSVGADANIQYF. Here the CDR3 DNA reads TGTGCCAGCAGCGTAGGGGCAGATGCAAACATTCAGTACTTC.

This clone appeared a few times. The CDR3 bases are TGTGCCAGCAGCCGAAGGGACGGCTACAATGAGCAGTTCTTC. Amino acids: CASSRRDGYNEQFF. The chain links TRBV6-5 to TRBJ2-1; tentatively, D is TRBD1 or TRBD2 (5 bases each). Trimming took off 6 bases at V and 3 bases at J, with 12 bases between the two ends. From germline, CDR1 is MNHEY and CDR2 SVGAGI. The CDR3 is 14 amino acids.

This clone showed up just a few times. This chain links TRBV30 with TRBJ1-4, with 7 nucleotides matching TRBD1. The CDR3 is 15 amino acids. The J segment lost 5 bases and the V segment lost 2 bases, leaving 8 bases of the junction unmatched. Germline V gene data show CDR1 as GTSNPN and CDR2 as SVGIG (reference sequence). The CDR3 bases are TGTGCCTGGAGTATTACCGGGACAGCGAATGAAAAACTGTTTTTT. The encoded protein is CAWSITGTANEKLFF.

The chain joins TRBV11-3 to TRBJ2-1, with 8 bases aligning to TRBD1. The CDR3 contains 16 residues. Germline V gives CDR1 SGHNT, CDR2 YENEEA. The junction had 4 bases not matched to a gene; V was cut back by 1 base and J by 2 bases. The CDR3 DNA reads as TGTGCCAGCAGCTTAGGGGACAGGATGACCTACAATGAGCAGTTCTTC. This sequence encodes CASSLGDRMTYNEQFF.

This clone has more than one count but fewer than ten. The J gene is TRBJ1-1, the V gene TRBV5-1; D is possibly TRBD1 (5 bases). Trimming left V 0 bases short and J 6 bases short, with 12 bases between. The CDR3 consists of 14 residues. Germline V CDR1 and CDR2: SGHRS, YFSETQ. CDR3 loop: CASSLVSRDAEAFF. CDR3 DNA sequence: TGCGCCAGCAGCTTGGTGAGTAGGGACGCTGAAGCTTTCTTT.

The rearrangement joins TRBV6-5 to TRBJ2-7, with 9 bases lining up with TRBD1. The CDR3 runs 16 residues. The V and J ends lost 2 bases and 4 bases, in that order; junction bases with no gene match: 9. Germline CDR1 and CDR2: MNHEY and SVGAGI. Written as DNA, the CDR3 is TGTGCCAGCAGTTACCACACAGGGGGCGCAGAGTACGAGCAGTACTTC. Amino acids: CASSYHTGGAEYEQYF.

The rearrangement joins TRBV7-9 to TRBJ2-2, with a weak D call TRBD1 (6 bases). V lost 7 bases and J 0 bases, leaving 18 bases between the germline ends. Germline CDR1 is SEHNR and CDR2 is FQNEAQ (reference sequence). This CDR3 has 17 residues. The CDR3 here is CASKGFSGTPNTGELFF. The CDR3 DNA reads as TGTGCCAGCAAAGGGTTTTCCGGGACACCGAACACCGGGGAGCTGTTTTTT.

The sample holds a few counts of this clone. The chain has TRBV4-1 and TRBJ2-6; 7 nucleotides match TRBD1. Germline loops: CDR1 MGHRA, CDR2 YSYEKL. CDR3 length equals 19 residues. Germline trimming cut 0 bases from V and 1 base from J; bases unmatched to any gene: 9. CDR3 DNA sequence: TGCGCCAGCAGCCAAGATCGTGACAGGGCCCAGTCTGGGGCCAACGTCCTGACTTTC. This sequence encodes CASSQDRDRAQSGANVLTF.

This sequence joins TRBV5-6 and TRBJ2-7, with 9 bases matching TRBD1. The CDR3 extends over 14 amino acids. Trimming removed 4 bases from V and 2 bases from J; junction bases left unmatched: 4. Germline V gives CDR1 SGHDT, CDR2 YYEEEE. The CDR3 is CASSPGTGTYEQYF. The CDR3 bases are TGTGCCAGCAGCCCCGGGACAGGGACCTACGAGCAGTACTTC.

This clone showed up just a few times. The V and J genes are TRBV6-5 and TRBJ1-2, with no clear D. Germline V gene data show CDR1 as MNHEY and CDR2 as SVGAGI. The ends were cut back, 6 bases at V and 11 bases at J, with 19 bases in the middle. The CDR3 extends over 13 amino acids. In DNA form, the CDR3 reads TGTGCCAGCAGGCTAGGCCCTCTATTGGGTTACACCTTC. The encoded protein is CASRLGPLLGYTF.

This chain uses TRBV4-1 with TRBJ2-4, with TRBD2 identical over 8 bases. The CDR3 totals 17 residues. Germline assignment: CDR1 MGHRA and CDR2 YSYEKL. V dropped 2 bases and J dropped 1; count of bases not matched to a gene: 7. The CDR3 DNA reads TGCGCCAGCAGCCAACCCATTAGCGGGGCCGCCAAAAACATTCAGTACTTC. As protein: CASSQPISGAAKNIQYF.

The chain employs TRBV6-5 and TRBJ2-6, with D hard to call. V was clipped by 3 bases and J by 3 bases, with 12 bases between them. This CDR3 is 16 amino acids long. CDR1 is MNHEY, CDR2 SVGAGI, per germline. In DNA, the CDR3 is TGTGCCAGCAGTTATGGCCCCCGAGGTGGGGCCAACGTCCTGACTTTC. Translated: CASSYGPRGGANVLTF.

The table lists this clone with a few counts. The chain carries TRBV29-1 and TRBJ2-5; D is unresolved. Germline V CDR1 and CDR2: SQVTM, ANQGSEA. Trimming stripped 4 bases from V and 6 bases from J, with 6 bases between. This CDR3 comprises 10 residues. As DNA, the CDR3 is TGCAGCGTTGTTATCCAGACCCAGTACTTC. It specifies CSVVIQTQYF.